This T cell receptor (beta chain) was identified in a study of monozygotic twins with inflammatory bowel disease. About this clonotype itself: Antigen unknown.

Study results and limitations: IBD patients shared fewer clonotypes with other individuals than healthy twins, especially patients with disease activity signs. The inverse Simpson measure of TCRbeta diversity was lower in IBD patients than in healthy co-twins. Cells of different T cell subtypes could not be told apart.

The CDR3 length is 12 residues. Germline CDR1 reads DFQATT; CDR2 reads SNEGSKA (reference sequence). TCR libraries were prepared from around 3,800 ng total RNA each. TCRdb re-called the 5' RACE reads, yielding one record per CDR3 amino acid sequence without DNA. Across 300,000 to 400,000 distinct CDR3 sequences, the top ten clones capture 2% to 2.5% of the sample. The rearrangement joins TRBV20-1 to TRBJ2-5; checking the TCRdb D call of TRBD1 is not possible without DNA. Sequenced: blood. The TCR sequence derives from a human donor with ulcerative colitis or Crohn's disease, or a healthy co-twin of an affected twin (not recorded which). CDR3 sequence: CSARGPGETQYF.